A single sample gave rise to the 15 T cell receptor beta chains below, sequenced in a study of cytomegalovirus exposure and HLA in healthy donors. PCR employed 60 Vbeta and 13 Jbeta primers. Produced via immunoSEQ multiplex PCR; TCRdb's table is partial and in-frame only. The table lists approximately 150,000 clones, roughly 80% of them singletons. The sample taken for sequencing was PBMCs. The receptors were sampled from a man between 18 and 29 years old in good health and CMV-seropositive.

This clone was seen a few times. This rearrangement joins TRBV25-1 to TRBJ2-2; 8 bases line up with TRBD2. The CDR3 runs to 15 residues. Trimming at V came to 2 bases and at J to 5 bases, leaving 4 bases not matched to a gene. CDR1 is MGHDK and CDR2 is SYGVNS in the germline V gene. The CDR3: CASSEGASGTGELFF. As DNA, the CDR3 is TGTGCCAGCAGTGAAGGGGCTAGCGGGACCGGGGAGCTGTTTTTT.

This sequence joins TRBV7-3 and TRBJ1-1, with 8 nucleotides matching TRBD1. This CDR3 contains 16 residues. Unmatched junction bases numbered 11, after V lost 4 bases and J lost 4 bases. Germline V gene lookup returns CDR1 SGHTA and CDR2 FQGTGA. The CDR3 region has the DNA TGTGCCAGCAGCTCCCAGGACAGGGCAGGGGCCACTGAAGCTTTCTTT. This gives the protein CASSSQDRAGATEAFF.

V is TRBV4-1 and J is TRBJ2-5, with D possibly TRBD2 on 6 matching bases. The J call may be incorrect, as the DNA end agrees better with TRBJ2-7. The germline CDR1 and CDR2 sequences are MGHRA and YSYEKL. The CDR3 contains 15 residues. The CDR3 DNA follows: TGCGCCAGCAGCCAAGGATTGGGAGGCGGTTACGAGCAGTACTTC. Amino acids: CASSQGLGGGYEQYF.

The genes are TRBV7-3 and TRBJ2-3; tentative D call: TRBD2 (5 bases). The ends were cut back, 3 bases at V and 0 bases at J, with 13 bases in the middle. In germline, CDR1 is SGHTA, CDR2 FQGTGA. This CDR3 is 16 amino acids long. The CDR3 is CASSFIQRWSTDTQYF. The CDR3 region has the DNA TGTGCCAGCAGCTTCATCCAGCGGTGGAGCACAGATACGCAGTATTTT. Full variable domain (missing parts from reference TRBV7-3 and TRBJ2-3): GAGVSQTPSNKVTEKGKYVELRCDPISGHTALYWYRQSLGQGPEFLIYFQGTGAADDSGLPNDRFFAVRPEGSVSTLKIQRTERGDSAVYLCASSFIQRWSTDTQYFGPGTRLTVL.

This chain links TRBV5-4 with TRBJ2-1; tentatively, D is TRBD2 (5 bases). Germline V gives CDR1 SGHNT, CDR2 YYREEE (reference sequence). The CDR3 loop spans 15 amino acids. Deletions cut 4 bases from V and 7 bases from J, with 18 bases between. CDR3 nucleotides: TGTGCCAGCAGCGTTCAAGAGCGGCCCTTGAATGAGCAGTTCTTC. Its translation is CASSVQERPLNEQFF.

In its sample, this clone was seen a few times. CDR3 sequence reads: CSVEERAGTYNEQFF. The CDR3 DNA reads as TGCAGCGTTGAAGAAAGGGCGGGGACGTACAATGAGCAGTTCTTC. The chain employs TRBV29-1 and TRBJ2-1; maybe TRBD2 (6 bases). Germline-derived CDR1 and CDR2 are SQVTM and ANQGSEA. CDR3 length: 15 residues. The V end lost 0 bases, the J end lost 4 bases, and 13 bases lay between the germline ends.

The rearrangement uses TRBV5-4 and TRBJ2-2, with a weak D call TRBD2 (5 bases). The length of the CDR3 is 16 residues. Germline V gives CDR1 SGHNT, CDR2 YYREEE (reference sequence). The ends were cut back, 1 base at V and 6 bases at J, with 16 bases in the middle. The CDR3 region has the DNA TGTGCCAGCAGCTTGATGGGCGCGGGTCGCTCCGGGGAGCTGTTTTTT. It encodes CASSLMGAGRSGELFF. Using reference TRBV5-4 and TRBJ2-2 for the parts outside the CDR3, the full variable domain is ETGVTQSPTHLIKTRGQQVTLRCSSQSGHNTVSWYQQALGQGPQFIFQYYREEENGRGNFPPRFSGLQFPNYSSELNVNALELDDSALYLCASSLMGAGRSGELFFGEGSRLTVL.

The chain employs TRBV6-5 and TRBJ1-1; 7 bases agree with TRBD1. The CDR3 extends over 14 amino acids. The germline gives CDR1 MNHEY, CDR2 SVGAGI. V shed 5 bases and J 0 bases; nucleotides not matched to a gene: 3. CDR3 residues: CASSLGTVNTEAFF. In DNA, the CDR3 is TGTGCCAGCAGTCTGGGGACAGTGAACACTGAAGCTTTCTTT.

The chain couples TRBV9 to TRBJ2-5; 8 bases are a match to TRBD2. From germline, CDR1 is SGDLS and CDR2 YYNGEE. V was clipped by 3 bases and J by 3 bases; unmatched bases: 4. The CDR3 spans 14 residues. DNA for the CDR3: TGTGCCAGCAGCGCGACTAGCGAGAAAGAGACCCAGTACTTC. Encoded protein: CASSATSEKETQYF.

At least ten counts were recorded for this clone. The V gene is TRBV4-1, the J gene TRBJ1-5, with D unclear. The CDR3 has 15 amino acids. Germline V CDR1 and CDR2: MGHRA, YSYEKL. Trimming cost V 1 base and J 4 bases, with 11 bases left between them. The CDR3, as DNA: TGCGCCAGCAGCCAAGGACGGAGTCCGAATCAGCCCCAGCATTTT. It codes for CASSQGRSPNQPQHF.

The V gene is TRBV30, the J gene TRBJ2-7; tentative D call: TRBD2 (6 bases). CDR3 size: 10 residues. Germline assignment: CDR1 GTSNPN and CDR2 SVGIG (reference sequence). V shed 8 bases and J shed 4 bases, with 9 bases lying between them. The CDR3 protein is CAGGAYEQYF. In nucleotides, the CDR3 is TGTGCCGGCGGGGCTTACGAGCAGTACTTC.

This clone is a singleton in its sample. This chain connects TRBV5-4 to TRBJ1-2; TRBD1 might be the D (6 bases). This CDR3 comprises 13 residues. Germline CDR1 and CDR2: SGHNT and YYREEE (reference sequence). Trimming took off 4 bases at V and 6 bases at J, with 13 bases between the two ends. CDR3 region: CASSLTGPNGYTF. CDR3 DNA: TGTGCCAGCAGCCTGACAGGTCCCAATGGCTACACCTTC.

The rearrangement joins TRBV9 to TRBJ2-1; 11 positions match TRBD2. CDR1 and CDR2 (germline): SGDLS, YYNGEE. V shed 1 base and J 5 bases; nucleotides not matched to a gene: 5. This CDR3 comprises 16 residues. The CDR3 loop reads CASSVNATSGNNEQFF. The CDR3 coding sequence is TGTGCCAGCAGCGTAAATGCGACTAGCGGGAACAATGAGCAGTTCTTC.

The chain recombines TRBV20-1 with TRBJ2-4; 9 bases map to TRBD2. CDR1 is DFQATT, CDR2 SNEGSKA, per germline (reference sequence). The CDR3 extends over 11 amino acids. The CDR3 DNA follows: TGCAGCGGGGAGCGGGAGGCTGTACCCTACTTC. Residues: CSGEREAVPYF.

Only a few counts were recorded for this clone. The chain couples TRBV6-6 to TRBJ1-1; 9 nucleotides align to TRBD1. The CDR3 contains 15 residues. Germline CDR1 MNHNY, CDR2 SVGAGI (reference sequence). Losses at the gene ends were 5 bases for V and 1 base for J; bases not matched to a gene: 5. The CDR3 DNA sequence: TGTGCCAGCAGTAACGGACAGGGGAAGAACACTGAAGCTTTCTTT. Amino acids: CASSNGQGKNTEAFF.